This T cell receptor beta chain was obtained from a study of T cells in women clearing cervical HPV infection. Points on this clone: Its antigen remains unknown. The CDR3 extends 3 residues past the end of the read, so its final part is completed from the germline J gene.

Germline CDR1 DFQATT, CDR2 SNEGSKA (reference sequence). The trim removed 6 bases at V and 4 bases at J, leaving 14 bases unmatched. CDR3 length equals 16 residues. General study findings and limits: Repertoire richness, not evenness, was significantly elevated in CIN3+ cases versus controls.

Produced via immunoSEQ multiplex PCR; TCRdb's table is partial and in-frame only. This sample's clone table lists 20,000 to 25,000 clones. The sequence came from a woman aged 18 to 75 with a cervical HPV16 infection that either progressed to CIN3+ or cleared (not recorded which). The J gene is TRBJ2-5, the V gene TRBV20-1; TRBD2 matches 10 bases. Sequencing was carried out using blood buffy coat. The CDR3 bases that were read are TGCAGTGCGGAGAAAAGCGGGAGGGCCGTGGTAGAGACC. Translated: CSAEKSGRAVVET. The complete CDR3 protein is CSAEKSGRAVVETQYF.